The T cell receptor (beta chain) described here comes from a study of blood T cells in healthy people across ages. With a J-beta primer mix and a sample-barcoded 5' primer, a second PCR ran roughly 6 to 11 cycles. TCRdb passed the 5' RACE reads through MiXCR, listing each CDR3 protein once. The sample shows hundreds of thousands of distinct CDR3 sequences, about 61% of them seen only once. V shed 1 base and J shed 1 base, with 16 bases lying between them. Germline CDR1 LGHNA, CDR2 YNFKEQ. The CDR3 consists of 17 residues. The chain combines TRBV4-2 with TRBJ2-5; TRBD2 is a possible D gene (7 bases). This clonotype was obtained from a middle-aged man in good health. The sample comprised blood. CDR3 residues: CASSQVSGGPGQETQYF. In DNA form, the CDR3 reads TGTGCCAGCAGCCAAGTTTCGGGGGGCCCAGGCCAAGAGACCCAGTACTTC.